Sequencing of this T cell receptor (beta chain) was carried out in a study of cytomegalovirus exposure and HLA in healthy donors. Across the whole study: Of the donors genotyped, approximately 400 in all, 81% fell in the Caucasian-associated ancestry cluster. Broader study findings: An ancestry cluster, one associated with Asian ancestry, reportedly showed fewer N-insertions than the roughly 670-donor mean in a later analysis. A later analysis found common viral pathogens apparently linked to several of the most significant clusters. TCR beta sequences numbering roughly 16,000 were associated with HLA alleles at 0.05 false discovery rate in a later analysis.

The PCR made use of 60 Vbeta and 13 Jbeta primers. TCRdb keeps only in-frame clones here, not all; method: immunoSEQ multiplex PCR. The sample records 50,000 or so clones, around 80% being singletons. The CDR3 runs to 13 residues. CDR1 is LNHDA, CDR2 SQIVND, per germline (reference sequence). V shed 5 bases and J 1 base; nucleotides not matched to a gene: 1. This clone was seen once. Its antigen remains unknown. The TCR comes from a boy under 18 in good health and CMV-seropositive. The sequenced sample was PBMCs. V and J are TRBV19 and TRBJ2-7, with 8 bases matching TRBD1. CDR3 sequence: CASSRDRSYEQYF. The DNA of the CDR3 is TGTGCCAGTAGTCGGGACAGGTCCTACGAGCAGTACTTC.